Reported below is one T cell receptor (beta chain). This record comes from a study of OX40 agonist ivuxolimab in advanced cancers. At cycle 4 day 1, cycle 7 day 1, and baseline, blood was sampled. Method: immunoSEQ multiplex PCR; TCRdb's copy keeps in-frame clones and lacks some. The data hold some 34,000 clones, with 84% observed a single time. Germline V gives CDR1 MNHEY, CDR2 SMNVEV (reference sequence). There are 13 residues in the CDR3. Between the trimmed V and J ends, which lost 1 base and 5 bases, there was a span of 5 bases. The sequence was obtained from an adult with an advanced solid tumor such as melanoma, head and neck, liver or kidney cancer. The chain carries TRBV27 and TRBJ2-2, with unresolved D. The specimen comprised CD4+ or CD8+ T cells sorted from blood, sampled in a trial of the OX40 agonist ivuxolimab. The CDR3 reads CASSLFDTGELFF. The CDR3, as DNA: TGTGCCAGCAGTTTATTCGATACCGGGGAGCTGTTTTTT.